The text below deals with one T cell receptor beta chain. Per germline, CDR1 LGHNA and CDR2 YNFKEQ. This CDR3 is 13 amino acids long. V was clipped by 0 bases and J by 6 bases; unmatched bases: 2. Some clones are missing from TCRdb's copy, which holds only in-frame ones; the method was immunoSEQ multiplex PCR. In the table there are roughly 16,000 clones, about three quarters of which are singletons. This entry is derived from a study of blood T cell repertoires in COVID-19. Study overall: From T cells, B-cell-depleted T cells, or PBMCs came the material, which was cDNA or gDNA.

The V and J genes are TRBV4-2 and TRBJ2-7, with TRBD1 matching 7 bases. The sample consisted of peripheral blood. The clonotype comes from a man aged 55 to 69 with acute or convalescent COVID-19. In nucleotides, the CDR3 is TGTGCCAGCAGCCAAGAAAGGGGGCTCGAGCAGTACTTC. The encoded protein is CASSQERGLEQYF.